This note documents a single T cell receptor (gamma chain) sequence. Its cognate antigen has yet to be identified. Base qualities are not at hand, and no much larger clone is one base apart. This CDR3 is also generated by other DNA sequences in the sample. The sample is drawn from a study of intestinal T cells in coeliac disease (dated by TCRdb to about 2020). Background on the whole study: In the TRG cohort, the mean age of coeliac patients was approximately 16 years compared with roughly 52 years for controls, so the coeliac patients were much younger than the controls. The TCR-delta (TRD) cohort included duodenal biopsies from roughly ten coeliac disease patients and roughly ten non-coeliac controls. A second, larger TCR-gamma (TRG) cohort included duodenal biopsies from 30 to 40 coeliac disease patients and some 23 non-coeliac controls. What the work shows at the level of the full study, not this receptor alone: TRD kmer-based clustering correctly classified all 20 or so biopsies in training, with a reported leave-one-out accuracy of about 90%. Repeated CDR3 amino acid sequences could not be distinguished from PCR duplicates. The coeliac group and the control group were significantly different in age, but an analysis split by age did not give significant classification. FFPE-derived DNA was found to be relatively degraded, and loss of a proportion of TCR sequences in each sample was likely caused by this degradation. Of 54 biopsies, 51 (roughly 94%) were correctly classified by TRG clustering, and a leave-one-out accuracy of around 87% was reported.

Genomic DNA was extracted with the QIAamp DNA FFPE tissue kit from ten 5-um FFPE scrolls per case. To test whether coeliac disease can be classified from the TCR repertoire, the study used fully anonymised formalin-fixed paraffin-embedded duodenal biopsies that were not needed for diagnosis. No clinical or histological suspicion of coeliac disease was present in controls, and upper endoscopy was performed in controls for reflux, dyspepsia or gastritis. V is trimmed back by 3 bases and J by 5 bases, and the junction contains 9 bases that no gene match accounts for. From the cysteine up to the phenylalanine, the CDR3 has a length of 16 residues. The DNA shown is the 48-base CDR3, in frame from base 1. Library preparation was by multiplex PCR. Sequencing relied on an Ion Torrent PGM. TRG repertoires were amplified from about 200 ng of biopsy DNA with the LymphoTrack kit, in which Illumina adapters are carried by the primers. After purification with AMPure XP beads and quantification on a 2100 Bioanalyzer, the TRG amplicons were pooled in equimolar amounts. An Ion PGM instrument was used to sequence the TRG libraries. On the study's bioinformatics: FastX removed reads in which more than 10% of nucleotides fell below the per-patient third-quartile quality score. Reads were aligned with IMGT/HighV-QUEST to assign V, D and J genes, identify CDR3 regions and assess functionality. Sequences were converted to amino acids, and every sequence predicted to be non-functional was removed. CDR3s were split into kmers, with and without positional annotation; kmer frequencies underwent PCA, and samples were clustered using all 1023 combinations of PCs 1-10. Classification was validated by leave-one-out cross-validation, in which parameters were re-optimised on the remaining samples each time. Shannon diversity was calculated with the vegan R package from repeated random subsamples, each the size of the lowest read count. In TCRdb, clones were called once more from the public reads by CATT, and rows of identical DNA were later combined. The V and J calls and clone size are TCRdb's, not the authors'. The sample table holds a few hundred gamma-chain clones, of which 55% to 60% were seen once. The top ten clonotypes cover approximately 50% of the sample.

Recombination linked TRGV11 to TRGJP1. TRGV11 is sorted into the ORF group, with uncertain function. The TCR comes from a human donor who served as a control with a normal duodenal biopsy, not a healthy volunteer. Sequencing was carried out using a duodenal biopsy. This receptor has the CDR3 CACWIRSIPTGWFKIF. Here is the DNA: TGTGCCTGCTGGATTAGGTCTATACCTACTGGTTGGTTCAAGATATTT.